Below, one T cell receptor (beta chain) is given with its context. No antigen is known for it. An end of the junction differs from the germline gene, which may be a read error. This record belongs to a study of shared clonotypes between healthy human individuals (dated by TCRdb to about 2020). Describing the broader study: A few men and two women, aged 18 to 49 years, made up the cohort. For each donor, CD4 naive and CD4 memory were each given three plates, CD8 naive was given two plates, and CD8 memory was given one plate. To estimate repertoire size and how much clonotype sharing occurs between individuals, the study deeply sequenced the blood TCR repertoires of roughly 5 healthy adults. To increase sequencing depth and limit assay-specific biases, different laboratories used diverse techniques to prepare libraries and sequence TCR repertoires. Between about 0.94 and 8.9 billion PBMCs per donor were obtained by leukapheresis.

Beyond this particular receptor, the publication reports: Sampling was restricted to blood, and TCR repertoires in tissues likely differ from the TCR repertoires found in blood. When a handful of donors were compared, the shared fraction of clonotypes was around 5.1% for naive CD4, 3.5% to 4% for naive CD8, about 2.4% for memory CD4, and roughly 0.4% for memory CD8. Clonotypes shared by all four sorted-subset donors showed higher generation probabilities than non-shared clonotypes. Because the study included a small number of donors, the genetic and exposure-history diversity represented was limited. Pairwise subsampling indicated that sequencing depth was expected to affect the degree of clonotype sharing among donors. Even with the large sequencing depth, rarefaction of the sorted-subset datasets indicated that sequencing was incomplete. Naive subsets generally had larger estimated clonotype richness than memory subsets.

Inclusive of the bounding cysteine and phenylalanine, the CDR3 is 13 residues long. This entry keeps only the CDR3 DNA: 39 bases, framed from base 1. Taken from the germline V gene, the CDR1 and CDR2 loops are MNHEY and SVGAGI. Using the deep immunoSEQ assay, TCR CDR3 regions were amplified from genomic DNA by multiplex PCR. Genomic DNA extracted from each cell subset was distributed evenly over all wells of several immunoSEQ 96-well plates, and each plate served as one replicate. Each replicate PCR for sorted subsets received 150 to 250 ng genomic DNA, equal to about 30,000 T cell genomes. Purified libraries were quantified with a Qubit 3.0 fluorometer, sized on a Bioanalyzer 2100, and re-quantified with the KAPA Library Quantification kit. Every immunoSEQ 96-well plate was sequenced on a dedicated single-read 150-cycle Illumina NextSeq 550 flow cell. As for the authors' bioinformatics: The immunoSEQ output contained only junctional sequences without quality scores, so filtering could not match that applied to full-length reads. To assign V/J genes and CDR3, sequences were annotated against IMGT germline references using PyIR, a Python wrapper for IgBLAST v1.9. Reads with weak V/J assignments (E-value above 1e-6), missing CDR3, stop codons, out-of-frame junctions, or ambiguous translated residues were removed. V3J clonotypes were defined by identical inferred V gene, J gene, and CDR3 amino acid sequence. The percentage overlap between two repertoires was calculated by dividing the number of shared unique clonotypes by the size of the smaller repertoire. Richness of each repertoire was evaluated using RTK rarefaction, the Chao1 estimator, and Recon v2.1 estimates of unobserved clonotypes. For all TCRbeta clonotypes obtained by the gDNA method from a handful of donors, generation probabilities were computed with OLGA. TCRdb provides this immuneACCESS table in a form limited to in-frame rearrangements. Some clones are lacking; in checked studies, under half of them reflect an unresolved V gene, and why the rest are absent is not known. V and J calls and clone size come straight from that table; D and trimming were deduced from the DNA. Recorded for this sample are over 1.5 million clones; roughly 98% of them occurred a single time. Roughly 0.4% of the sample is held by the ten biggest clonotypes.

Donors were healthy HIV-negative adults with no recently reported acute infections or vaccinations. All donors were Caucasian adults living in Nashville, Tennessee, USA. CD4+ T cells were enriched through magnetic negative selection, after which naive cells were positively selected on CD45RA and the remaining negative fraction served as the memory subset. Blood was obtained by leukapheresis, after which PBMCs were separated by Ficoll-Histopaque density gradient centrifugation and cryopreserved in liquid nitrogen vapor phase. Analytical flow cytometry was used to check the purity and quantity of every magnetically sorted T cell population. Each sorted fraction had its genomic DNA isolated and then quantified by UV absorbance on a Nanodrop 2000c.

The origin of this receptor is a man aged 25-45 years in good health. The material sequenced was naive CD4+ T cells sorted from blood. This sample's cell subset or site label indicates: CD45RA+ positively selected. The chain couples TRBV6-5 to TRBJ2-7, with 7 bases matching TRBD1. DNA sequence: TGTGCCAGCAGGGGGACAGTGTCCTACGAGCAGTACTTT. This encodes CASRGTVSYEQYF.